This TCR beta chain stems from a study of early T cells in non-severe SARS-CoV-2 infection. TCRdb processed the 5' RACE reads anew with MiXCR; each CDR3 protein has one entry. Among tens of thousands of distinct CDR3 sequences listed, about 9.3% were seen once. The CDR3 totals 18 residues. The V and J ends lost 5 bases and 0 bases respectively, with 22 bases between them. Germline loops: CDR1 LGHDT, CDR2 YNNKEL (reference sequence). This clonotype appeared many times. The specimen sequenced was whole blood. The TCR was taken from an adult who was a healthcare worker with PCR-confirmed SARS-CoV-2 infection or an uninfected control (not recorded which). This rearrangement joins TRBV3-1 to TRBJ1-2; possible D gene TRBD1, 5 bases. This chain's CDR3 is CASSGAHVDSQANYGYTF. CDR3 bases: TGTGCCAGCAGCGGGGCCCACGTTGACAGCCAAGCTAACTATGGCTACACCTTC.